This T cell receptor (beta chain) emerged from a study of blood T cell repertoires in COVID-19. Whole-study context: Samples came from the United States, Italy and Spain, spanning acute and convalescent COVID-19.

In the original processing: The assay estimated nucleated cells by amplifying reference gene primers. Data came from immunoSEQ multiplex PCR; TCRdb stores just in-frame clones and leaves some out. The D gene and trimming were derived from the DNA, and the V and J assignments and clone size from that table. The sample gives fewer than 70,000 clones, around 85% of which show up once; approximately 17% is in the top ten. Trimming took off 5 bases at V and 2 bases at J, with 12 bases between the two ends. CDR1 and CDR2 (germline): MDHEN, SYDVKM. The CDR3 is 14 residues long. Followed longitudinally, the Seattle patients had been enrolled during active infection.

V and J are TRBV28 and TRBJ1-1; possible D gene TRBD1, 6 bases. This clonotype was sampled from a man aged 35-49 years with COVID-19, enrolled during active disease. Sequencing was performed on peripheral blood. The CDR3 DNA reads TGTGCCAGCAGTCTGCGGACAGTAAACACTGAAGCTTTCTTT. Translated, it gives CASSLRTVNTEAFF.